A selection of T cell receptor beta chains follows, all from one sample in a study of T cells after yellow fever vaccination. TCRdb reprocessed the 5' RACE reads with MiXCR, giving one entry per CDR3 protein. The table lists about 120,000 distinct CDR3 sequences, around 6.7% of them singletons. The sequencing used CD4+ T cells sorted from PBMCs, collected 35 to 50 days after the first yellow fever vaccination. The receptors shown here come from a young man who received the YFV17D yellow fever vaccine. Both conserved end residues are part of each CDR3. The D gene is left open where the match is weak. Rows may omit the clone size; those that give it use once, few, many or a size class.

DNA	CDR3	D	length	V	J	size
TGTGCCACCAGTGCCCCCCGGGACCAAGAGACCCAGTACTTC	CATSAPRDQETQYF	.	14	TRBV24-1	TRBJ2-5	many
TGCAGTGCCTTTATCCGGGGAGGAGAGACCCAGTACTTC	CSAFIRGGETQYF	.	13	TRBV20-1	TRBJ2-5	many
TGCGCCAGCAGCAGCACTAGCGGGGGGGCCACAGATACGCAGTATTTT	CASSSTSGGATDTQYF	TRBD2	16	TRBV5-1	TRBJ2-3	many
TGTGCCATCAGTGCCCAGGACGAGCAGTTCTTC	CAISAQDEQFF	.	11	TRBV10-3	TRBJ2-1	many
TGCGCCAGCAGCAGCAGAGCCCTTGGCTCCTACAATGAGCAGTTCTTC	CASSSRALGSYNEQFF	.	16	TRBV5-1	TRBJ2-1	many
TGTGCCAGCAGTTTTACTCGGGGGGGCCGGGGGACCCAGTACTTC	CASSFTRGGRGTQYF	TRBD2	15	TRBV12-3/TRBV12-4	TRBJ2-5	many
TGTGCCAGCAGCTCCCAAGCGGGGGTCGAGTTCTTC	CASSSQAGVEFF	TRBD2	12	TRBV5-6	TRBJ2-1	many
TGTGCCAGCAGTTTGGGACAGGGGAATGGCGAGCAGTACTTC	CASSLGQGNGEQYF	TRBD1	14	TRBV12-3/TRBV12-4	TRBJ2-7	many
TGTGCCAGCAGCCAAGGATTGGTTAGTCGGCGTTGGAGTACGCAGTATTTT	CASSQGLVSRRWSTQYF	.	17	TRBV3-1	TRBJ2-3	many
TGTGCCAGTTCCGGTCGTCGGGGAGCGGGGGAGCTGTTTTTT	CASSGRRGAGELFF	.	14	TRBV19	TRBJ2-2	many
TGTGCCAGCATTCCCAGCCCAGCGTCGAACACCGGGGAGCTGTTTTTT	CASIPSPASNTGELFF	.	16	TRBV6-2/TRBV6-3	TRBJ2-2	few
TGTGCCAGCAGTTTAGAACAGGGGTGGACCGGGGAGCTGTTTTTT	CASSLEQGWTGELFF	TRBD1	15	TRBV12-3/TRBV12-4	TRBJ2-2	many
TGTGCCAGCAGTTTTTGGGCTAGCGGGCCGGATACGCAGTATTTT	CASSFWASGPDTQYF	TRBD2	15	TRBV12-3/TRBV12-4	TRBJ2-3	few
TGTGCCAGCAGTTACTCGACTAGCGGGGGGAGGAGCACGCAGTATTTT	CASSYSTSGGRSTQYF	TRBD2	16	TRBV6-5	TRBJ2-3	many
TGTGCCAGCCTCCGGACAGGGAAAGAGACCCAGTACTTC	CASLRTGKETQYF	TRBD1	13	TRBV6-5	TRBJ2-5	many
TGTGCCAGCAGCCTTGGCGGGTGGACTAGCGGGCGTGAACAAGAGACCCAGTACTTC	CASSLGGWTSGREQETQYF	TRBD2	19	TRBV3-1	TRBJ2-5	many
TGTGCCAGCATTAGGAGGCCCGGGGAGCTGTTTTTT	CASIRRPGELFF	.	12	TRBV28	TRBJ2-2	.
TGTGCCAGCAGCCAAGATTTTGGGTATCAGCCCCAGCATTTT	CASSQDFGYQPQHF	.	14	TRBV3-1	TRBJ1-5	many
TGTGCCAGCAGTTACTCATTCAGTCTCGAAGCTTTCTTT	CASSYSFSLEAFF	.	13	TRBV6-5	TRBJ1-1	many
TGCGCCAGCAGCGTTACCGGGACAGTGGGCACTGAAGCTTTCTTT	CASSVTGTVGTEAFF	TRBD1	15	TRBV5-1	TRBJ1-1	few
TGTGCCAGCAGTTTTTCAGGGGTTCAGCATTTT	CASSFSGVQHF	.	11	TRBV12-3/TRBV12-4	TRBJ1-5	few
TGTGCCAGCAGGAAGGGACAGGGTATAGAGACCCAGTACTTC	CASRKGQGIETQYF	TRBD1	14	TRBV12-3/TRBV12-4	TRBJ2-5	many
TGTGCCAGCCGGGAGGGACAAGGTTCCTTCCCCCTCCACTTT	CASREGQGSFPLHF	.	14	TRBV18	TRBJ1-6	many
TGTGCCACCAGCAGAGTGAGGGCTGGGAATGAGCAGTTCTTC	CATSRVRAGNEQFF	.	14	TRBV15	TRBJ2-1	many
TGTGCCACGGACAGGGGAGGTACCGGGGAGCTGTTTTTT	CATDRGGTGELFF	TRBD1	13	TRBV6-5	TRBJ2-2	many
TGTGCCAGCAGCTCCGAGGGGTCCTGGGAGACCCAGTACTTC	CASSSEGSWETQYF	.	14	TRBV11-2	TRBJ2-5	many
TGTGCCAGCTCACCCCTACACGGCCGGGCTACCACAGATACGCAGTATTTT	CASSPLHGRATTDTQYF	.	17	TRBV18	TRBJ2-3	many
TGTGCTAGTGGCGGGGAACCCGGCTGGAGAGAGACCCAGTACTTC	CASGGEPGWRETQYF	.	15	TRBV12-5	TRBJ2-5	many
TGTGCCAGCAGCCGTGGGCGGACAGGACAAAACTATGGCTACACCTTC	CASSRGRTGQNYGYTF	TRBD1	16	TRBV7-2	TRBJ1-2	many
TGTGCCAGCAGGGTAGAGGGCAATCAGCCCCAGCATTTT	CASRVEGNQPQHF	.	13	TRBV2	TRBJ1-5	few
TGTGCCAGCAGTTACGGGACAGGGTTTTCACCCCTCCACTTT	CASSYGTGFSPLHF	TRBD1	14	TRBV6-5	TRBJ1-6	many
TGTGCCAGCAGTCAGTGGACTACCGAGCCGAGCTTC	CASSQWTTEPSF	.	12	TRBV12-3/TRBV12-4	TRBJ2-7	many
TGTGCCAGCAGTTACTCGAGTTGGGCCAGTCAGGGCTACACCTTC	CASSYSSWASQGYTF	.	15	TRBV6-5	TRBJ1-2	many
TGTGCCAGTAGACAGGGCGTGAACACTGAAGCTTTCTTT	CASRQGVNTEAFF	TRBD1	13	TRBV7-2	TRBJ1-1	many
TGTGCCAGCAGGCAATCAGGGGGCCATAATCAGCCCCAGCATTTT	CASRQSGGHNQPQHF	TRBD1	15	TRBV28	TRBJ1-5	many
TGTGCCAGCGGTTACACGGCGTATCAGCCCCAGCATTTT	CASGYTAYQPQHF	.	13	TRBV6-2/TRBV6-3	TRBJ1-5	many
TGTGCCAGCAGCTTGACAGAACGCTATGGCTACACCTTC	CASSLTERYGYTF	.	13	TRBV5-5	TRBJ1-2	many
TGTGCCAGCTCGCGTGAGACAGGGATTTACACCGGGGAGCTGTTTTTT	CASSRETGIYTGELFF	TRBD1	16	TRBV18	TRBJ2-2	many
TGTGCCAGCAGCAGGACTAGCGGGGGGGCGGATGAGCAGTTCTTC	CASSRTSGGADEQFF	TRBD2	15	TRBV7-2	TRBJ2-1	many
TGTGCCAGCAGTTTTTGGGACACCCACCGCTATAGCAATCAGCCCCAGCATTTT	CASSFWDTHRYSNQPQHF	.	18	TRBV12-3/TRBV12-4	TRBJ1-5	many
TGCGCCAGCAGCAAGGGGGCAGGGGGCAATGAGCAGTTCTTC	CASSKGAGGNEQFF	TRBD1	14	TRBV5-1	TRBJ2-1	many
TGCAGTGCTAGGGGACTAGCGGGAGTTAGCACAGATACGCAGTATTTT	CSARGLAGVSTDTQYF	TRBD2	16	TRBV20-1	TRBJ2-3	many
TGTGCCAGCAGCCCCATCTACTACAATGAGCAGTTCTTC	CASSPIYYNEQFF	.	13	TRBV5-6	TRBJ2-1	many
TGTGCCAGCAGCTTAGGGTATTCACCCCTCCACTTT	CASSLGYSPLHF	.	12	TRBV7-2	TRBJ1-6	many
TGTGCCAGCGGAGGGGGGGGGGAGCTGTTTTTT	CASGGGGELFF	.	11	TRBV6-6	TRBJ2-2	many
TGTGCCAACAGCCAAGCACCGGCTAGCGGGGACACAGATACGCAGTATTTT	CANSQAPASGDTDTQYF	TRBD2	17	TRBV4-2	TRBJ2-3	.